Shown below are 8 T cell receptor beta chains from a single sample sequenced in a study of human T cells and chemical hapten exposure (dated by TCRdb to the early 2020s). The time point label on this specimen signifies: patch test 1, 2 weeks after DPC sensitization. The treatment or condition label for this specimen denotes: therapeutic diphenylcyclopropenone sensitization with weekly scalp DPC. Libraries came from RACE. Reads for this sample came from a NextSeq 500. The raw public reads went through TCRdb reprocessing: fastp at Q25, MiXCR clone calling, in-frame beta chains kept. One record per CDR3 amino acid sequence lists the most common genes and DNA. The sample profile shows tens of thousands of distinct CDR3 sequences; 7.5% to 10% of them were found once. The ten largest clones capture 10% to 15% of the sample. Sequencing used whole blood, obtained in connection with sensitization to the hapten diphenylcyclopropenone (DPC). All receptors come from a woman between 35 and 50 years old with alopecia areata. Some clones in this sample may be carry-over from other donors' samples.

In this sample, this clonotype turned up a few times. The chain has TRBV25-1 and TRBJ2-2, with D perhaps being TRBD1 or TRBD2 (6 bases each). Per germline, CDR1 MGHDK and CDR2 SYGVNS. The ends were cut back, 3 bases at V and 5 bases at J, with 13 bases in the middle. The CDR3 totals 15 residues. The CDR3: CASSDRGGSTGELFF. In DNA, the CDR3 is TGTGCCAGCAGTGACAGGGGAGGTTCAACCGGGGAGCTGTTTTTT.

The CDR3 loop reads CAIKGRNYGYTF. DNA for the CDR3: TGTGCCATCAAGGGACGGAACTATGGCTACACCTTC. The chain employs TRBV12-3 or TRBV12-4 and TRBJ1-2; possible D gene TRBD1, 5 bases. The CDR3 length is 12 residues. V was shortened by 10 bases and J by 2 bases, with 11 bases between the two germline ends.

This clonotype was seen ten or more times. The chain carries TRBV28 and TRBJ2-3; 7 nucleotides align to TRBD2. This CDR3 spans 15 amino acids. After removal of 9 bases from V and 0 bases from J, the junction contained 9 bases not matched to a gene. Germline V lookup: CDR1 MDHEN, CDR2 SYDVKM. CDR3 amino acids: CASLGGYSSTDTQYF. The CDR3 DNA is TGTGCCAGTTTGGGGGGGTATTCTAGCACAGATACGCAGTATTTT. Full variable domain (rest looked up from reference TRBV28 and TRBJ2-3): DVKVTQSSRYLVKRTGEKVFLECVQDMDHENMFWYRQDPGLGLRLIYFSYDVKMKEKGDIPEGYSVSREKKERFSLILESASTNQTSMYLCASLGGYSSTDTQYFGPGTRLTVL.

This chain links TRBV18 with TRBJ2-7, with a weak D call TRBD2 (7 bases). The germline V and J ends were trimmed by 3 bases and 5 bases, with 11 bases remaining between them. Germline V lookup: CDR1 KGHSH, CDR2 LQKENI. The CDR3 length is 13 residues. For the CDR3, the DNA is TGTGCCAGCTCACCGGCGGGGGCCAACGAGCAGTACTTC. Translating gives CASSPAGANEQYF.

CDR3 residues: CASSHGPSGNTIYF. CDR3 coding DNA: TGTGCCAGCAGTCACGGGCCGTCTGGAAACACCATATATTTT. The chain uses TRBV6-2 or TRBV6-3 and TRBJ1-3; no definite D call. This CDR3 has 14 residues. Germline CDR1 and CDR2: MNHEY and SVGEGT. The V and J ends lost 5 bases and 1 base respectively, with 9 bases between them.

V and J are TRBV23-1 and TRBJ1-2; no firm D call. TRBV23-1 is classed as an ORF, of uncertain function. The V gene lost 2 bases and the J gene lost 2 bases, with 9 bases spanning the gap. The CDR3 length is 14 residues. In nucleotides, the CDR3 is TGCGCCAGCAGTCAAAAGGACGTGAACTATGGCTACACCTTC. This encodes CASSQKDVNYGYTF.

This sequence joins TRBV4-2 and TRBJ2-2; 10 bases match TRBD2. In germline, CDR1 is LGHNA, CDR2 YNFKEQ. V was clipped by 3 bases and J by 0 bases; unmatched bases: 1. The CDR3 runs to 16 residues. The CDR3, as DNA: TGTGCCAGCAGCCAGGGACTAGCGCCGAACACCGGGGAGCTGTTTTTT. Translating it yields CASSQGLAPNTGELFF.

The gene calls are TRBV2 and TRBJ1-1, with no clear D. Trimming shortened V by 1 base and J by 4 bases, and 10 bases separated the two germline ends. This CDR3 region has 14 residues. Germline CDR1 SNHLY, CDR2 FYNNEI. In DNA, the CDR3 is TGTGCCAGCAGTGAAGAGGGCATTTCCACTGAAGCTTTCTTT. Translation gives CASSEEGISTEAFF.